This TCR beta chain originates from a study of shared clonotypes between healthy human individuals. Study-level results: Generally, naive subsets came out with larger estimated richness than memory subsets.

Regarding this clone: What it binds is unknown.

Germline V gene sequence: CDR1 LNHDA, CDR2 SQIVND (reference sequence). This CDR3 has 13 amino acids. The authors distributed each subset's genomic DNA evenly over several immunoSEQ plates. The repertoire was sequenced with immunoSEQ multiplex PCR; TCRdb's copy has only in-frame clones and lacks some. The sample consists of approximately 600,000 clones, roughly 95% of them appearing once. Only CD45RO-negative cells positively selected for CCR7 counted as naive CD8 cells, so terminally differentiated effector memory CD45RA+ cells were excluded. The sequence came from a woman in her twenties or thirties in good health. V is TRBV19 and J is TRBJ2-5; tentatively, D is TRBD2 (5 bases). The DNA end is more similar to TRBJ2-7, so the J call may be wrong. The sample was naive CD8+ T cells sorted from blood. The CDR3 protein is CASSNPEGYEQYF. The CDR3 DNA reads TGTGCCAGTAGTAACCCTGAGGGCTACGAGCAGTACTTC.